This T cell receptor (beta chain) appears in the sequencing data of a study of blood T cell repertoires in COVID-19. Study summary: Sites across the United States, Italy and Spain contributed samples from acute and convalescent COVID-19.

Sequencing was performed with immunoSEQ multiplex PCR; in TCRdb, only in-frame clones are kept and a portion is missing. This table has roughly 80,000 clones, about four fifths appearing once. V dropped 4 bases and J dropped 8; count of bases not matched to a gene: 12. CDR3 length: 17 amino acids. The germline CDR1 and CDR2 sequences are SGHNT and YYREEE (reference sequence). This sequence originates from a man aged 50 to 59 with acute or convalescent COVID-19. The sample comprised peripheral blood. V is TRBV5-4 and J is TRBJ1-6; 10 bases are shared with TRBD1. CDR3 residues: CASSPGRGDRGYSPLHF. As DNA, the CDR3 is TGTGCCAGCAGCCCAGGCAGGGGGGACAGGGGTTATTCACCCCTCCACTTT. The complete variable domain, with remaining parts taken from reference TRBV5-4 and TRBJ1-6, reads ETGVTQSPTHLIKTRGQQVTLRCSSQSGHNTVSWYQQALGQGPQFIFQYYREEENGRGNFPPRFSGLQFPNYSSELNVNALELDDSALYLCASSPGRGDRGYSPLHFGNGTRLTVT.